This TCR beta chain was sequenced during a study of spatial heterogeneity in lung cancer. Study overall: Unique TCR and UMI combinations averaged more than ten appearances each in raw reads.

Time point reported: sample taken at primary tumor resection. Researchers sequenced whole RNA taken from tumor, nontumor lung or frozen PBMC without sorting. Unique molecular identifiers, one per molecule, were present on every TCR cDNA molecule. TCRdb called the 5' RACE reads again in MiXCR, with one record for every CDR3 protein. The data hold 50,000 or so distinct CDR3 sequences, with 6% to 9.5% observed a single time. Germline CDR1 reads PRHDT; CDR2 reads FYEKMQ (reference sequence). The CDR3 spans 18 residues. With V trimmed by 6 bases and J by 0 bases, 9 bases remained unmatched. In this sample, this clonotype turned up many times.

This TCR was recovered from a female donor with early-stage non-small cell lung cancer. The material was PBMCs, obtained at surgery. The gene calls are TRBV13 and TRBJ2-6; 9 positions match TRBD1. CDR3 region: CASSHMWGQGSGANVLTF. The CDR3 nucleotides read TGTGCCAGCAGTCACATGTGGGGACAGGGCTCTGGGGCCAACGTCCTGACTTTC.